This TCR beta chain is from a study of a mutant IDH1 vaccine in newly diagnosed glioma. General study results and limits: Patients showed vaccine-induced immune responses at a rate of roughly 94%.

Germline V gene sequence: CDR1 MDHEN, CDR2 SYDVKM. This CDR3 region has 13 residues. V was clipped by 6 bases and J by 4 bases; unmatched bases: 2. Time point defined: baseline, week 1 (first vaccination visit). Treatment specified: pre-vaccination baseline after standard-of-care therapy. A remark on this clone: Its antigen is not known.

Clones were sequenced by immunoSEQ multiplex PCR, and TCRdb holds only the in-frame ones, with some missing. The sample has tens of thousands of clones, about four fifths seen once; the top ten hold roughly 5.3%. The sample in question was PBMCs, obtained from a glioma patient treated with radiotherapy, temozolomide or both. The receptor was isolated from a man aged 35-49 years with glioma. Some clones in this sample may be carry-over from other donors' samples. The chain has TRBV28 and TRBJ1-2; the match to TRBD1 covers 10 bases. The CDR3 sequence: CASRTGGIYGYTF. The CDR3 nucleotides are TGTGCCAGCAGGACAGGGGGCATCTATGGCTACACCTTC.